The 9 T cell receptor beta chains in this list originate from one sample, sequenced in a study of beta chain features in type 1 diabetes. TCRB transcripts that were expressed got sequenced, as all of the isolated RNA had been reverse transcribed. Generated by immunoSEQ multiplex PCR, the TCRdb table keeps only in-frame clones and is missing some. The table has a few hundred thousand clones, 25% to 30% seen once. Material: central memory CD4+ T cells from blood. These receptors all stem from a man aged 25 to 40 in good health.

This clone was observed many times. The chain employs TRBV5-1 and TRBJ2-3; perhaps TRBD2 as D (5 bases). From germline, CDR1 is SGHRS and CDR2 YFSETQ. V lost 0 bases and J lost 5, with 16 bases in between. The CDR3 totals 16 residues. In DNA, the CDR3 is TGCGCCAGCAGCTTGGACGCTTCCCCGGCGGGAGATACGCAGTATTTT. Translating it yields CASSLDASPAGDTQYF.

This clone was observed a handful of times. The chain has TRBV30 and TRBJ2-5; 7 bases match TRBD1. V shed 1 base and J 5 bases; nucleotides not matched to a gene: 16. The CDR3 is 17 residues long. The germline V gene encodes CDR1 GTSNPN and CDR2 SVGIG (reference sequence). The CDR3 reads CAWSAHPLTGMGETQYF. The DNA of the CDR3 is TGTGCCTGGAGTGCCCACCCATTGACAGGGATGGGGGAGACCCAGTACTTC.

The chain couples TRBV27 to TRBJ1-5; D is undetermined. V was cut by 2 bases and J by 6 bases, with 8 bases left in between. Germline V lookup: CDR1 MNHEY, CDR2 SMNVEV (reference sequence). The length of the CDR3 is 13 residues. The CDR3 nucleotides are TGTGCCAGCAGTTTAAAGAGGTTTCAGCCCCAGCATTTT. It is translated as CASSLKRFQPQHF.

In this sample, this clone turned up a few times. V gene TRBV5-1 combines with J gene TRBJ2-5, with D possibly matching TRBD2 (6 bases). V lost 0 bases and J lost 2, with 14 bases in between. The CDR3 extends over 16 amino acids. Germline lookup yields CDR1 SGHRS and CDR2 YFSETQ. The CDR3 coding sequence is TGCGCCAGCAGCTTGGGCGCGGGACTGGGTCAAGAGACCCAGTACTTC. The encoded protein is CASSLGAGLGQETQYF.

This clone was seen many times. The chain employs TRBV18 and TRBJ2-2, with 8 bases identical to TRBD1. V was clipped by 3 bases and J by 6 bases; unmatched bases: 6. This CDR3 has 15 residues. Germline V gene sequence: CDR1 KGHSH, CDR2 LQKENI. The CDR3 sequence: CASSPGQGTPGELFF. The CDR3 nucleotides read TGTGCCAGCTCACCCGGACAGGGCACCCCCGGGGAGCTGTTTTTT.

This clone showed up just a few times. V usage is TRBV18 and J usage is TRBJ2-5, with unresolved D. Trimming shortened V by 5 bases and J by 5 bases, and 9 bases separated the two germline ends. The germline V gene has CDR1 KGHSH and CDR2 LQKENI. The CDR3 is made up of 12 amino acids. The CDR3 DNA is TGTGCCAGCTCAGGCTCCAGGGAGACCCAGTACTTC. Amino acid sequence: CASSGSRETQYF.

The genes are TRBV27 and TRBJ2-6, with D perhaps matching TRBD1 (6 bases). Germline V gives CDR1 MNHEY, CDR2 SMNVEV (reference sequence). This CDR3 is 15 amino acids long. V was cut by 8 bases and J by 0 bases, with 11 bases left in between. The CDR3 DNA reads as TGTGCCAGCCAGGGGCTCAACTCTGGGGCCAACGTCCTGACTTTC. Amino acid sequence: CASQGLNSGANVLTF.

The chain links TRBV2 to TRBJ2-5; D not resolved. CDR1 SNHLY and CDR2 FYNNEI come from the germline V gene. The germline V and J ends were trimmed by 2 bases and 5 bases, with 12 bases remaining between them. This CDR3 spans 14 amino acids. The CDR3 loop reads CASSESSQRETQYF. DNA for the CDR3: TGTGCCAGCAGTGAATCATCACAGAGGGAGACCCAGTACTTC.

The chain couples TRBV6-5 to TRBJ2-6; no definite D call. Trimming shortened V by 1 base and J by 0 bases, and 7 bases separated the two germline ends. Germline loops: CDR1 MNHEY, CDR2 SVGAGI. This CDR3 is built from 16 residues. For the CDR3, the DNA is TGTGCCAGCAGTTACTTGCCAGGCTCTGGGGCCAACGTCCTGACTTTC. Amino acid sequence: CASSYLPGSGANVLTF.